The 24 T cell receptor delta chains below were found in one sample sequenced in a study of γδ T cells in repeated Plasmodium falciparum infection. TCRdb made new clone calls on the multiplex PCR reads using CATT. Found here are 45,000 to 50,000 delta-chain clones, roughly 1.6% of them singletons; the top ten hold 8.6%. Bulk repertoires came from Vgamma9/Vdelta2+ or Vdelta2-negative gammadelta T cells flow-sorted from PBMC. The sequenced material came from gamma-delta T cells from blood. The receptor source for this set is a pool of human donors (malaria-infected and uninfected, not separated).

This clone was counted only a few times. This DNA's translation and the protein TCRdb lists, from a much larger clone, do not match at residue 9, likely due to a read error; the protein shown is translated from the DNA. The CDR3 nucleotides read TGTGCTCTTGAGAGGCTGCTGGGGTATACTGGCGATAAACTCATCTTT. Its translation: CALERLLGYTGDKLIF. The chain carries TRDV1 and TRDJ1, with TRDD3 as a possible D gene (6 bases). Trimming cost V 7 bases and J 4 bases, with 22 bases left between them. CDR3 length: 16 residues. Germline V CDR1 and CDR2: TSWWSYY, QGS.

This clone was seen more than once but under ten times. TCRdb attributes to this sequence the protein of a much larger clone, which differs from the DNA translation at residue 8; a read error is likely, and the protein displayed is translated from the DNA. This chain joins TRDV1 and TRDJ1, with 7 bases matching TRDD3. TCRdb supplies no J gene; here it was assigned by aligning the nucleotide sequence to germline. Germline CDR1 TSWWSYY, CDR2 QGS. The CDR3 runs to 21 residues. Trimming cost V 0 bases and J 0 bases; bases outside gene matches: 19. The CDR3 region has the DNA TGTGCTCTTGGGGAACTCCCGGATACTGGGGCCAGACCCCGAGACACCGATAAACTCATCTTT. It encodes CALGELPDTGARPRDTDKLIF.

This clone came up many times. A much larger clone differs from this one at a single base, so this may be a read error. This specimen includes other DNA sequences encoding the same CDR3. This chain links TRDV1 with TRDJ1, with 11 bases matching TRDD3. The CDR3 consists of 24 residues. The V gene's germline CDR1 is TSWWSYY and CDR2 QGS. V was clipped by 3 bases and J by 5 bases; unmatched bases: 32. The CDR3 reads CALGDPGRLPRSGGYPRHRDKLIF. CDR3 DNA: TGTGCTCTTGGGGATCCCGGACGCCTTCCCCGGTCTGGGGGATACCCTCGACACAGGGATAAACTCATCTTT.

This clone has a handful of counts. Translating this DNA gives a protein that differs at residue 7 from the TCRdb one, which belongs to a much larger clone; a read error is likely, and the protein shown is this translation. J is TRDJ1 and V is TRDV1, with 8 bases aligning to TRDD3. As TCRdb names no J gene, one was assigned here on the basis of a DNA match to germline. The germline V gene encodes CDR1 TSWWSYY and CDR2 QGS. The CDR3 sequence is 21 residues long. V gave up 7 bases and J gave up 10 bases; unmatched junction bases: 35. CDR3 DNA sequence: TGTGCTCTTGCGGTGGAGGCCCATTCCAACAATTACGACTGGGGGTTCACGCGACTCATCTTT. This encodes CALAVEAHSNNYDWGFTRLIF.

About this clone: A far larger clone is one base from this, pointing to a likely read error. Other DNA sequences in the sample encode the same CDR3. The V gene is TRDV1, but the J gene lacks a call; the table gives TRDD3 as D, unverified against the DNA. This CDR3 has 20 residues. The germline gives CDR1 TSWWSYY, CDR2 QGS. CDR3 amino acids: CALGELRNQLGDTSGGKLIF. CDR3 sequence (DNA): TGTGCTCTTGGGGAACTTCGGAACCAACTGGGGGATACGTCAGGTGGGAAACTTATCTTT.

This clone was counted between two and nine times. A read error likely explains why the TCRdb protein, taken from a much larger clone, differs from this DNA's translation at residue 7; the protein shown is translated from the DNA. This specimen includes other DNA sequences encoding the same CDR3. This sequence joins TRDV1 and TRDJ1; tentative D call: TRDD3 (6 bases). Trimming removed 4 bases from V and 0 bases from J, with 24 bases in between. Germline-derived CDR1 and CDR2 are TSWWSYY and QGS. This CDR3 region has 19 residues. CDR3 bases: TGTGCTCTTGGGGCTCACCGGGGGACTCATAGTCCGTACACCGATAAACTCATCTTT. Translated: CALGAHRGTHSPYTDKLIF.

The sample holds many counts of this clone. The protein given by TCRdb reflects a much larger clone and differs at residue 9 from this DNA's translation, likely from a read error; the protein shown is the DNA's translation. The chain has TRDV1 and TRDJ1; the D gene is possibly TRDD2 (7 bases). The CDR3 is 22 residues long. Germline V gives CDR1 TSWWSYY, CDR2 QGS. V was pared by 0 bases and J by 0 bases, with 29 bases between. The CDR3 is CALGELPSCMGGGHSYTDKLIF. The CDR3 DNA reads as TGTGCTCTTGGGGAACTACCTTCCTGCATGGGTGGGGGTCACTCATACACCGATAAACTCATCTTT.

This clone was counted at least ten times. This may come from a read error, since a much larger clone is one base off. The V gene is TRDV1, the J gene TRDJ1, with D perhaps matching TRDD1 or TRDD3 (5 bases each). Germline V lookup: CDR1 TSWWSYY, CDR2 QGS. CDR3 length: 16 residues. CDR3 bases: TGTGCTATTGGGGAAGAAGAAATCTCTCTTACCGATAAACTCATCTTT. This sequence encodes CAIGEEEISLTDKLIF.

This clone was recorded many times. This likely stems from a read error, as it lies one base from a far larger clone. Other DNA sequences in this specimen translate into the identical CDR3. CDR3 residues: CALGEVFLRFWGKLYTDKLIF. DNA of the CDR3: TGTGCTCTTGGAGAGGTCTTCCTACGATTCTGGGGGAAACTGTACACCGATAAACTCATCTTT. The chain joins TRDV1 to TRDJ1, with D perhaps being TRDD2 or TRDD3 (8 bases each). The V end was cut by 6 bases, the J end by 0 bases, with 32 bases between. The CDR3 runs to 21 residues. From germline, CDR1 is TSWWSYY and CDR2 QGS.

As for this clone: The amino acid sequence in TCRdb belongs to a much larger clone and departs from this DNA's translation at residue 5, likely a sequencing read error; the sequence shown is translated from the DNA. This chain connects TRDV3 to TRDJ1; 12 bases map to TRDD3. TCRdb leaves out the J gene; it was filled in here by matching the DNA to germline. Germline CDR1 TVYSNPD, CDR2 GDNSRS (reference sequence). The length of the CDR3 is 19 residues. V lost 2 bases and J lost 1; bases outside the gene matches: 17. CDR3 loop: CAFYLPTHWGIPCTDKLIF. CDR3 sequence (DNA): TGTGCCTTTTATCTTCCAACTCACTGGGGGATACCATGCACCGATAAACTCATCTTT.

On this clone: It differs at one base from a far larger clone, so likely a read error. The sample holds other DNA sequences that translate to the same CDR3. The chain uses TRDV1 and TRDJ1; the D is unclear. This CDR3 has 16 residues. Germline V gene sequence: CDR1 TSWWSYY, CDR2 QGS. The CDR3 sequence: CALGEIRQGYTDKLIF. The CDR3 DNA is TGTGCTCTTGGGGAAATCCGTCAGGGGTACACCGACAAACTCATCTTT.

Details on this clone: A read error likely explains why the TCRdb protein, taken from a much larger clone, differs from this DNA's translation at residue 9; the protein shown is translated from the DNA. The V call is TRDV1, the J call TRDJ1; 12 nucleotides line up with TRDD3. The CDR3 runs 21 residues. Germline-derived CDR1 and CDR2 are TSWWSYY and QGS. The V gene end was trimmed by 3 bases and the J gene end by 3 bases; junction bases not matched to a gene: 20. The CDR3 DNA reads TGTGCTCTTGGGGATAATCCTACTCGGGTTGGCTGGGGGATACGCTCCGATAAACTCATCTTT. It yields the protein CALGDNPTRVGWGIRSDKLIF.

This clone has only a few counts. The translation of this DNA and the TCRdb protein of a much larger clone differ at residue 19, probably owing to a read error; the protein shown here is translated from the DNA. TRAV38-2/DV8 is the V gene, and the J gene was not called; TRDD3 is the table's D call, not checked against the DNA. Germline V gives CDR1 TSESDYY, CDR2 QEAYKQQN. The CDR3 consists of 21 residues. The CDR3 coding sequence is TGTGCTTATAGGAGCGCGTCAATCCTCAGATGGGCTGGGGGATACGACGATAAATTCATCTTT. The encoded protein is CAYRSASILRWAGGYDDKFIF.

The rearrangement uses TRDV2 and TRDJ1, with 12 nucleotides matching TRDD3. The J gene, missing from TCRdb, was assigned here through DNA to germline matching. CDR3 length equals 20 residues. V was pared by 0 bases and J by 2 bases, with 15 bases of the junction left unmatched. CDR1 is GEAIGNYY, CDR2 EKD, per germline. CDR3 protein: CACDTGSLGDTRVSTDKLIF. As DNA, the CDR3 is TGTGCCTGTGACACCGGGTCGCTGGGGGATACGCGGGTTAGTACCGATAAACTCATCTTT.

On this clone: This likely came from a read error, as a far larger clone is one base away. The sample contains more than one DNA sequence encoding this CDR3. The chain has TRDV3 and TRDJ1; 9 bases agree with TRDD2. The germline V gene has CDR1 TVYSNPD and CDR2 GDNSRS (reference sequence). The CDR3 runs to 21 residues. The CDR3 loop is CAFIGEAFLLNGGPYTDKLIF. In DNA, the CDR3 is TGTGCCTTTATAGGAGAGGCCTTCCTACTGAACGGGGGGCCTTACACCGATAAGCTCATCTTT.

A few counts support this clone. This probably arose from a read error, given a far larger clone one base away. Different DNA sequences within this sample yield the same CDR3. V gene TRDV1 combines with J gene TRDJ1; TRDD3 matches at 8 bases. The J gene, absent from TCRdb, was called here by matching the DNA to germline. Trimming cost V 1 base and J 5 bases; bases outside gene matches: 24. CDR3 length equals 21 residues. Germline values: CDR1 TSWWSYY, CDR2 QGS. The CDR3 here is CALGEHMAAYWGARWTDKLIF. DNA for the CDR3: TGTGCTCTTGGGGAACATATGGCGGCCTACTGGGGGGCCCGGTGGACTGATAAACTCATCTTT.

With respect to this clone: A much larger clone sits a single nucleotide away, making a read error possible. The identical CDR3 is also encoded by other nucleotide sequences in the sample. The rearrangement joins TRDV1 to TRDJ1; D is perhaps TRDD2 (5 bases). Germline V gene data show CDR1 as TSWWSYY and CDR2 as QGS. The CDR3 is 21 residues long. As DNA, the CDR3 is TGTGCTCTTGGGGGAAACGTTTTTTTTAGTCCTAGACGGGCGCGTACCGATAAACTCATCTTC. It is translated as CALGGNVFFSPRRARTDKLIF.

The chain combines TRDV2 with TRDJ3; 9 positions match TRDD3. TCRdb leaves out the J gene; it was filled in here by matching the DNA to germline. This CDR3 has 19 amino acids. V trimming: 3 bases; J trimming: 2 bases; junction bases outside the gene matches: 10. CDR1 and CDR2 (germline): GEAIGNYY, EKD. CDR3 sequence: CACDSNWGSSPWDTRQMFF. The CDR3, as DNA: TGTGCCTGTGACTCCAACTGGGGGAGTAGCCCCTGGGACACCCGACAGATGTTTTTC.

Notes on this clone: The TCRdb protein, from a much larger clone, departs from this DNA's translation at residues 3 and 14, likely by read error; the protein shown derives from the DNA. V is TRDV1 and J is TRDJ1; the match to TRDD3 covers 8 bases. Germline lookup yields CDR1 TSWWSYY and CDR2 QGS. The CDR3 has 16 amino acids. The CDR3 here is CAVGESFWGRSDKPIF. CDR3 bases: TGTGCTGTTGGGGAATCTTTCTGGGGGAGGTCCGATAAACCCATCTTT.

As concerns this clone: TCRdb's listed protein matches a much larger clone and diverges from this DNA's translation at residue 17, likely through a read error; the protein shown comes from the DNA. The chain uses TRAV38-2/DV8 and TRDJ1, with 9 nucleotides matching TRDD3. No J gene was available from TCRdb, and it was assigned here by a germline match of the DNA. The germline V gene encodes CDR1 TSESDYY and CDR2 QEAYKQQN. V gave up 0 bases and J gave up 8 bases; unmatched junction bases: 23. This CDR3 has 20 amino acids. The CDR3 DNA sequence: TGTGCTTATAGGAGCGCGTTGATCGCATCCATTATGTCTGGGGGATTGAAACTCATCTTT. It codes for CAYRSALIASIMSGGLKLIF.

This clone was picked up many times. CDR3 in DNA: TGTGCCTGTGACGCGATACTGGGGGATACGCGACAACTCATCTTT. As protein: CACDAILGDTRQLIF. The chain combines TRDV2 with TRDJ1, with 13 bases identical to TRDD3. Germline V gene data show CDR1 as GEAIGNYY and CDR2 as EKD. The CDR3 consists of 15 residues. J gave up 9 bases and V 3 bases, and 9 bases lay outside the gene matches.

Many counts were recorded for this clone. TCRdb attributes to this sequence the protein of a much larger clone, which differs from the DNA translation at residue 17; a read error is likely, and the protein displayed is translated from the DNA. The rearrangement links TRDV1 to TRDJ2; D possibly matches TRDD1 or TRDD3 (5 bases each). CDR1 and CDR2 (germline): TSWWSYY, QGS. This CDR3 region has 21 residues. The DNA of the CDR3 is TGTGCTCTTGGGGAAGAGTCGTACCATGAAATGGGCAAAGGGGAGACAGAACAACTCTTCTTT. Protein sequence: CALGEESYHEMGKGETEQLFF.

This clone was observed a few times. TCRdb's listed protein matches a much larger clone and diverges from this DNA's translation at residue 3, likely through a read error; the protein shown comes from the DNA. This chain joins TRDV1 and TRDJ1, with TRDD3 matching 7 bases. The J gene comes from matching the DNA to germline here; TCRdb lacks it. V was pared by 10 bases and J by 1 base, with 15 bases of the junction left unmatched. The CDR3 extends over 16 amino acids. Germline lookup yields CDR1 TSWWSYY and CDR2 QGS. This CDR3 is CAPVVTGAGSTDKLIF. The CDR3 nucleotides read TGTGCTCCTGTAGTAACTGGGGCCGGGAGCACCGATAAACTCATCTTT.

Many counts were recorded for this clone. This sequence is one base from a far larger clone and is likely a read error. The identical CDR3 is also encoded by other nucleotide sequences in the sample. The V gene is TRDV2, the J gene TRDJ1, with 8 bases aligning to TRDD3. Germline CDR1 GEAIGNYY, CDR2 EKD. V gave up 1 base and J gave up 2 bases; unmatched junction bases: 14. The CDR3 is 18 residues long. The CDR3 sequence: CACDTVGGTWGKTDKLIF. In DNA form, the CDR3 reads TGTGCCTGTGACACGGTAGGGGGTACCTGGGGGAAAACCGATAAACTCATCTTT.